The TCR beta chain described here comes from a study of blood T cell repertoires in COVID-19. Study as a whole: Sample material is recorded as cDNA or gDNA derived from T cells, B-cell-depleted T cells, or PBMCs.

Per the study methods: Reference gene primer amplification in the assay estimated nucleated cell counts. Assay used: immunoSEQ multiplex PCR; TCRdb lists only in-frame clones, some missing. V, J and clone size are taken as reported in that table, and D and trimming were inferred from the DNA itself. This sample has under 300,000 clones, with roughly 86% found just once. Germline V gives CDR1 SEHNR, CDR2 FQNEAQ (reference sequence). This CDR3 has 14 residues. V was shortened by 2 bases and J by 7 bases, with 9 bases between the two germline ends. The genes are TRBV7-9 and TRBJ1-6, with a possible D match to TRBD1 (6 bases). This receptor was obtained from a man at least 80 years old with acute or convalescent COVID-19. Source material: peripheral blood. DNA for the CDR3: TGTGCCAGCAGCTTAAAGGGGGGGAATTCACCCCTCCACTTT. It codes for CASSLKGGNSPLHF.